This TCR beta chain was captured by sequencing in a study of shared clonotypes between healthy human individuals. Germline V gene data show CDR1 as SQVTM and CDR2 as ANQGSEA. V gave up 3 bases and J gave up 3 bases; unmatched junction bases: 7. This CDR3 spans 15 amino acids. Deep-level running was used for the assay. The repertoire was sequenced with immunoSEQ multiplex PCR; TCRdb's copy has only in-frame clones and lacks some. The data hold about 480,000 clones, with about four fifths observed a single time. The chain recombines TRBV29-1 with TRBJ2-1; the match to TRBD1 covers 8 bases. This clonotype was sampled from a woman aged 40 to 50 in good health. Some clones in this sample may be carry-over from other donors' samples. Sequencing was done on a sample of PBMCs. This CDR3 reads CSVEGDRGGYNEQFF. The CDR3 DNA sequence: TGCAGCGTTGAGGGCGACAGGGGAGGCTACAATGAGCAGTTCTTC.